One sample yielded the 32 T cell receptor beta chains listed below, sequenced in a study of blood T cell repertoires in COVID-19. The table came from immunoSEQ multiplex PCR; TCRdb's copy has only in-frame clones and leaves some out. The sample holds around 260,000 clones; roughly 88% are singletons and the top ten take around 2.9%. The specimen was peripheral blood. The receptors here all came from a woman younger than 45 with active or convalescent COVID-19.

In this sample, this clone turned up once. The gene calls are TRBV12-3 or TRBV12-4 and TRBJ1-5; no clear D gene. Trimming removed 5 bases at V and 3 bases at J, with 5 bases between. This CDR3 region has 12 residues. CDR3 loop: CASSPHNQPQHF. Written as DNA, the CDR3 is TGTGCCAGCAGTCCCCACAATCAGCCCCAGCATTTT.

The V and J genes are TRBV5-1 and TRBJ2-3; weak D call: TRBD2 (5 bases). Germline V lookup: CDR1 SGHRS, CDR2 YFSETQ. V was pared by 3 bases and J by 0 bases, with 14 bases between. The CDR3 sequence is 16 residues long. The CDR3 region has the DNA TGCGCCAGCAGCTGGGGAGCGCGTCCTAGCACAGATACGCAGTATTTT. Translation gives CASSWGARPSTDTQYF.

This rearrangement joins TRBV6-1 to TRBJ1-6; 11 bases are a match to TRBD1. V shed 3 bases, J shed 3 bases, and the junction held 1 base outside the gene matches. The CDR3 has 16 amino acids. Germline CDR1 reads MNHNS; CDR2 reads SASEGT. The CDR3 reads CASSDGTGGYNSPLHF. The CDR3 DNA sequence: TGTGCCAGCAGTGATGGGACAGGGGGCTATAATTCACCCCTCCACTTT.

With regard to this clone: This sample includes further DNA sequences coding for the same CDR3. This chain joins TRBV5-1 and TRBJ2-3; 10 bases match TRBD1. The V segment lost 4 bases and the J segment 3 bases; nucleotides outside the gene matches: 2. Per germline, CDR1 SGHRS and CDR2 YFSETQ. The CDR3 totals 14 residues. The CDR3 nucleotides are TGCGCCAGCAGCCGGGACAGGGGAACAGATACGCAGTATTTT. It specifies CASSRDRGTDTQYF.

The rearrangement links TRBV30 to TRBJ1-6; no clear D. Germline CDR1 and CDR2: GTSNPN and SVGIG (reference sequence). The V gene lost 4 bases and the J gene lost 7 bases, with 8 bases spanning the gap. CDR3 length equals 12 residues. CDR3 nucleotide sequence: TGTGCCTGGATGATACAGAATTCACCCCTCCACTTT. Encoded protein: CAWMIQNSPLHF.

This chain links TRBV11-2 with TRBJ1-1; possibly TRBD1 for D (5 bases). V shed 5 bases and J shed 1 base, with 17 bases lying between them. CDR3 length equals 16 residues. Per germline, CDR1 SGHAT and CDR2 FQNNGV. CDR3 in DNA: TGTGCCAGCAGCCAGAAAAGGTACGGGGGGAACACTGAAGCTTTCTTT. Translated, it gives CASSQKRYGGNTEAFF. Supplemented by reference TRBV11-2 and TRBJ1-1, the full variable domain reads EAGVAQSPRYKIIEKRQSVAFWCNPISGHATLYWYQQILGQGPKLLIQFQNNGVVDDSQLPKDRFSAERLKGVDSTLKIQPAKLEDSAVYLCASSQKRYGGNTEAFFGQGTRLTVV.

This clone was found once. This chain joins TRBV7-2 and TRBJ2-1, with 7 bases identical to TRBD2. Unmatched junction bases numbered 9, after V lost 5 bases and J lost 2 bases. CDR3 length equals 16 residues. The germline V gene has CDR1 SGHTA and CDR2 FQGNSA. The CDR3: CASSPLGGGTYNEQFF. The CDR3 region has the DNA TGTGCCAGCAGCCCCTTGGGGGGGGGAACCTACAATGAGCAGTTCTTC.

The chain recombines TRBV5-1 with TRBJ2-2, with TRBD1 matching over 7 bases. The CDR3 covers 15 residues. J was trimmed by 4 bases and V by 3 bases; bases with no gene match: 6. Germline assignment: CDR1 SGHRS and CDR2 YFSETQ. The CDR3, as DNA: TGCGCCAGCAGCTCGACGGACAGGATCACCGGGGAGCTGTTTTTT. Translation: CASSSTDRITGELFF.

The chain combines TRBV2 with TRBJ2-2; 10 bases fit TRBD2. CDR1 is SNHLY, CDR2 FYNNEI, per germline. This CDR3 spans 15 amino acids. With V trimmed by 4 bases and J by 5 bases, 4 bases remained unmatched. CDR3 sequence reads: CASSVLSGGTGELFF. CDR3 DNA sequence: TGTGCCAGCAGTGTTCTTAGCGGGGGGACCGGGGAGCTGTTTTTT.

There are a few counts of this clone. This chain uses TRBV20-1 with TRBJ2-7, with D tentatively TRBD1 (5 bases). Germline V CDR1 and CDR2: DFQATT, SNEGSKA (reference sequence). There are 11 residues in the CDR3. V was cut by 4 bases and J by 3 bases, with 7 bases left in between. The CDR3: CSAMTDYEQYF. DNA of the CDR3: TGCAGTGCTATGACAGACTACGAGCAGTACTTC.

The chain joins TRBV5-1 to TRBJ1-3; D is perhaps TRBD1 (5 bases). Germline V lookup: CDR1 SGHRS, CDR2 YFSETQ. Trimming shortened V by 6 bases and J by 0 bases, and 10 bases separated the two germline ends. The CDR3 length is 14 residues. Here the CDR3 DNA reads TGCGCCAGCACAACAGGAAACTCTGGAAACACCATATATTTT. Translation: CASTTGNSGNTIYF.

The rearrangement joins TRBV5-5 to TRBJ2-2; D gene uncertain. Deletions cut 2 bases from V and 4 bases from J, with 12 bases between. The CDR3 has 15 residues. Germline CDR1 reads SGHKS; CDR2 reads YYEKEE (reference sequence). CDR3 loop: CASSFDAPGTGELFF. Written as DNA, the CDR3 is TGTGCCAGCAGCTTCGATGCCCCCGGCACCGGGGAGCTGTTTTTT.

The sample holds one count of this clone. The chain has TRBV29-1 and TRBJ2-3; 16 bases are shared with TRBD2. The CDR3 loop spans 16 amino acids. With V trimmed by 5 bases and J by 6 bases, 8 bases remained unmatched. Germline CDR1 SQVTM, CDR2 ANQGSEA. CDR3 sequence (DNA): TGCAGCGTTCCGGGACTAGCGGGGGGGCCAGTGGATACGCAGTATTTT. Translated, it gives CSVPGLAGGPVDTQYF.

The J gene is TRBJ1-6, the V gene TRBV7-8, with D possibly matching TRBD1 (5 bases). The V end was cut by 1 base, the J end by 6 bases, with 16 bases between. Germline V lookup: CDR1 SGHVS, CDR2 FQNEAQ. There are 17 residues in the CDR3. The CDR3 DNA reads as TGTGCCAGCAGCTTAGTGGCAGGGTACGGAGTTAATTCACCCCTCCACTTT. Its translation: CASSLVAGYGVNSPLHF.

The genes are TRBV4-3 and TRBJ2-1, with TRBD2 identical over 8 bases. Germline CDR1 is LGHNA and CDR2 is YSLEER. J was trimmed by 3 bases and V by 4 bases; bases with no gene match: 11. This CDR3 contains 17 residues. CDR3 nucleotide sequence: TGCGCCAGCAGCCCGTCCGCGGGGGGCCTGCGCTACAATGAGCAGTTCTTC. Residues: CASSPSAGGLRYNEQFF.

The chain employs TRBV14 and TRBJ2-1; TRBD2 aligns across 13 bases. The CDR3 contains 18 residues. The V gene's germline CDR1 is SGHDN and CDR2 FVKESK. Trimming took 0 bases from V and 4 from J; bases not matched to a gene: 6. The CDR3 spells CASSQDWGLAGLYNEQFF. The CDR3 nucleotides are TGTGCCAGCAGCCAAGATTGGGGACTAGCGGGGCTTTACAATGAGCAGTTCTTC.

CDR3 nucleotides: TGTGCCAGCAGTTACATTGGGACAGGAGGAAACTATGGCTACACCTTC. Translation gives CASSYIGTGGNYGYTF. V is TRBV6-5 and J is TRBJ1-2; 8 bases map to TRBD1. The CDR3 length is 16 residues. The germline V gene has CDR1 MNHEY and CDR2 SVGAGI. V was pared by 2 bases and J by 2 bases, with 7 bases of the junction left unmatched.

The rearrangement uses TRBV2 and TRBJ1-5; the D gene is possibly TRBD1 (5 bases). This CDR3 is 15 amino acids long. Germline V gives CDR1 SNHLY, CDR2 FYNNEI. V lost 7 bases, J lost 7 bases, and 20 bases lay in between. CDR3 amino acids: CASNIEGGGGQPQHF. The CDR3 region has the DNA TGTGCCAGCAACATTGAGGGTGGGGGAGGCCAGCCCCAGCATTTT.

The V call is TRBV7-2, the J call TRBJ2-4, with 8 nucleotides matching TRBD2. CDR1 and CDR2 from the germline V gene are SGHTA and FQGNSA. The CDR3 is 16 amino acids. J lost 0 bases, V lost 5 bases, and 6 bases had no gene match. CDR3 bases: TGTGCCAGCAGCCCAGTAGCGGGGCTAGCCAAAAACATTCAGTACTTC. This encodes CASSPVAGLAKNIQYF.

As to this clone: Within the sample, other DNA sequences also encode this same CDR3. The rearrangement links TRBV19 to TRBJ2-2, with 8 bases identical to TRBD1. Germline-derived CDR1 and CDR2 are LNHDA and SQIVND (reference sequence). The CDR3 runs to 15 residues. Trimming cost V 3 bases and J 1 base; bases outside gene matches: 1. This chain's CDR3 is CASSIGTGNTGELFF. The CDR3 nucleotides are TGTGCCAGTAGTATTGGGACAGGGAACACCGGGGAGCTGTTTTTT.

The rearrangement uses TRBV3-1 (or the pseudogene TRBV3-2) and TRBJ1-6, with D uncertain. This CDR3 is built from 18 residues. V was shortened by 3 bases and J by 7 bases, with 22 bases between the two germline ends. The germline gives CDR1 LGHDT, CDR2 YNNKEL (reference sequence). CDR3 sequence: CASSQFYATTVRNSPLHF. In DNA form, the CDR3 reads TGTGCCAGCAGCCAGTTCTATGCCACCACAGTTCGAAATTCACCCCTCCACTTT.

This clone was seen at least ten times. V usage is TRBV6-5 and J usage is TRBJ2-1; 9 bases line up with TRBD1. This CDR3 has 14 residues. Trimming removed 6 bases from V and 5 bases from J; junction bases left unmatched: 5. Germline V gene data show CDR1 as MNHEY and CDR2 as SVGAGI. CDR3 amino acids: CASRPGQGHNEQFF. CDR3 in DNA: TGTGCCAGCAGACCGGGACAGGGTCACAATGAGCAGTTCTTC.

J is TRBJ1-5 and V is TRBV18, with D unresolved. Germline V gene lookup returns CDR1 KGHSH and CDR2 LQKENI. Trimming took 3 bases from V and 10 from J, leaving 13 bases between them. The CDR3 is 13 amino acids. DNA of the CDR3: TGTGCCAGCTCACCTGGCAGATCTTTACCCCAGCATTTT. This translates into CASSPGRSLPQHF.

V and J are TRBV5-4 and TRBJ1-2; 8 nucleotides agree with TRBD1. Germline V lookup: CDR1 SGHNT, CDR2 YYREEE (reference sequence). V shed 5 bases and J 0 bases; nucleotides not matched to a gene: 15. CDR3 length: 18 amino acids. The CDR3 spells CASRSGQAHLATNYGYTF. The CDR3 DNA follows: TGTGCCAGCAGATCGGGACAGGCCCACTTGGCAACTAACTATGGCTACACCTTC.

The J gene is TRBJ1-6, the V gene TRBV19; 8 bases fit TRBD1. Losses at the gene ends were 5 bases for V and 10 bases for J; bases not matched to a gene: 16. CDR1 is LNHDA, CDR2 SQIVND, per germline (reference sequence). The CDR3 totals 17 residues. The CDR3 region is CASSAYSRGRSGSPLHF. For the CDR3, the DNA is TGTGCCAGTAGTGCCTACTCCAGGGGGCGAAGTGGATCACCCCTCCACTTT.

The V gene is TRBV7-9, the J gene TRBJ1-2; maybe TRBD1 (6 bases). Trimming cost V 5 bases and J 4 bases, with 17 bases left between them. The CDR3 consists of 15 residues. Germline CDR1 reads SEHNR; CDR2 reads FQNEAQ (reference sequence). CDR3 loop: CASSPSTGNRYGYTF. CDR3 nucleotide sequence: TGTGCCAGCAGCCCATCGACAGGTAACCGCTATGGCTACACCTTC.

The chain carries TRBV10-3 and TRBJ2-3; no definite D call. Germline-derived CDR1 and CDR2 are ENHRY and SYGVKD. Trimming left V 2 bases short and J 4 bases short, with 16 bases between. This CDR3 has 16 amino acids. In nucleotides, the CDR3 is TGTGCCATCAGTGAGAGCCCGTCGTTAAGTTCAGATACGCAGTATTTT. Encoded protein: CAISESPSLSSDTQYF.

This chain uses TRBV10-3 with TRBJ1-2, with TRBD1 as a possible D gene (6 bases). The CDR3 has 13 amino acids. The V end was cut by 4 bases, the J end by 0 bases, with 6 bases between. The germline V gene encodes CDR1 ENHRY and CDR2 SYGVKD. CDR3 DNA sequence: TGTGCCATCAGTGGGACAGCTAACTATGGCTACACCTTC. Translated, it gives CAISGTANYGYTF.

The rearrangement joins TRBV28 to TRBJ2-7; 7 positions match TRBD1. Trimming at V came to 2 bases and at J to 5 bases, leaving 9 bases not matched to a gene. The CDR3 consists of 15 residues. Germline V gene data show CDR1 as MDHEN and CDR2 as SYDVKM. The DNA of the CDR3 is TGTGCCAGCAGTTTACGCCGACAGGGAAGCCACGAGCAGTACTTC. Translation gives CASSLRRQGSHEQYF. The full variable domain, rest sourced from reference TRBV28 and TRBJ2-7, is DVKVTQSSRYLVKRTGEKVFLECVQDMDHENMFWYRQDPGLGLRLIYFSYDVKMKEKGDIPEGYSVSREKKERFSLILESASTNQTSMYLCASSLRRQGSHEQYFGPGTRLTVT.

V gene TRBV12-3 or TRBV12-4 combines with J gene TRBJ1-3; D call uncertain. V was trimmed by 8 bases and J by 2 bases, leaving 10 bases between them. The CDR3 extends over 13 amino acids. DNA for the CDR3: TGTGCCAGCTCTCAGCGGGCTGGAAACACCATATATTTT. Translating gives CASSQRAGNTIYF.

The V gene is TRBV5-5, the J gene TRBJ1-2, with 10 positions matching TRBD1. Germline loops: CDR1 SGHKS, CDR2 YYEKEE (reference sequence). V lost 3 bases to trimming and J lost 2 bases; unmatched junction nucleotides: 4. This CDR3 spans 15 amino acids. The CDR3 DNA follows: TGTGCCAGCAGCTGGGGACAGGGGCCAAACTATGGCTACACCTTC. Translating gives CASSWGQGPNYGYTF.

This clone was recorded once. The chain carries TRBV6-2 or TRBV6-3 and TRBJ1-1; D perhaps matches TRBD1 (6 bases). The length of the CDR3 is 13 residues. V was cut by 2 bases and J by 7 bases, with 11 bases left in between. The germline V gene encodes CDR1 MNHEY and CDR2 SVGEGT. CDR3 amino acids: CASSYHNRVEAFF. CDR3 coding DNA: TGTGCCAGCAGTTACCACAACAGGGTTGAAGCTTTCTTT.